The 32 T cell receptor beta chains listed next were all sequenced from one sample in a study of cytomegalovirus exposure and HLA in healthy donors. Assay used: immunoSEQ multiplex PCR; TCRdb lists only in-frame clones, some missing. This repertoire shows 160,000 or so clones, 88% found once; its top ten account for around 3%. Sequencing was done on a sample of PBMCs. The receptor source for this set is a man between 18 and 29 years old in good health and CMV-seronegative.

DNA for the CDR3: TGTGCCAGCAGTTTCGGGGGGACAGGGGGGCTTTACGAGCAGTACTTC. As protein: CASSFGGTGGLYEQYF. This rearrangement joins TRBV27 to TRBJ2-7, with 11 bases aligning to TRBD1. V dropped 3 bases and J dropped 4; count of bases not matched to a gene: 8. CDR3 length equals 16 residues. Germline loops: CDR1 MNHEY, CDR2 SMNVEV (reference sequence).

The rearrangement uses TRBV6-5 and TRBJ2-7; perhaps TRBD2 as D (5 bases). Germline V gives CDR1 MNHEY, CDR2 SVGAGI. The CDR3 consists of 14 residues. V dropped 7 bases and J dropped 0 bases, with 13 bases sitting between them. The CDR3: CASTGSGYSYEQYF. The CDR3 region has the DNA TGTGCCAGCACCGGAAGCGGATACTCCTACGAGCAGTACTTC.

The V call is TRBV15, the J call TRBJ2-1; 12 nucleotides line up with TRBD2. This CDR3 contains 19 residues. Trimming cost V 11 bases and J 0 bases; bases outside gene matches: 17. Germline V lookup: CDR1 LNHNV, CDR2 YYDKDF (reference sequence). The CDR3 nucleotides are TGTGCCGCGGGCTCCCCACTAGCGGGGGGCCAGAGCTCCTACAATGAGCAGTTCTTC. It codes for CAAGSPLAGGQSSYNEQFF.

The table lists this clone with a count of one. This rearrangement joins TRBV27 to TRBJ1-2; tentatively, D is TRBD1 (5 bases). Germline lookup yields CDR1 MNHEY and CDR2 SMNVEV (reference sequence). Trimming pared 5 bases from V and 4 bases from J, leaving 17 bases between. The CDR3 totals 15 residues. The CDR3 is CASSPNADSPYGYTF. In DNA, the CDR3 is TGTGCCAGCAGTCCTAACGCAGACAGCCCCTATGGCTACACCTTC.

The table lists this clone with a few counts. The CDR3 coding sequence is TGTGCCAGCAGCTTCCCAGGGTCCTACGAGCAGTACTTC. Its translation: CASSFPGSYEQYF. The J gene is TRBJ2-7, the V gene TRBV7-8, with a tentative D call TRBD1 (5 bases). V lost 3 bases, J lost 1 base, and 7 bases lay in between. From germline, CDR1 is SGHVS and CDR2 FQNEAQ. The CDR3 has 13 amino acids.

As DNA, the CDR3 is TGTGCCAGTAGTATCTTGGGGAGCGGGGGGGACAATGAGCAGTTCTTC. It codes for CASSILGSGGDNEQFF. The chain recombines TRBV19 with TRBJ2-1, with 10 bases fitting TRBD2. CDR1 is LNHDA and CDR2 is SQIVND in the germline V gene (reference sequence). V lost 3 bases to trimming and J lost 5 bases; unmatched junction nucleotides: 7. The CDR3 consists of 16 residues.

The chain is built from TRBV19 and TRBJ2-5; D remains ambiguous. CDR3 length: 15 amino acids. CDR1 and CDR2 (germline): LNHDA, SQIVND (reference sequence). The germline V and J ends were trimmed by 5 bases and 2 bases, with 15 bases remaining between them. The CDR3 region is CASSPFPGGQETQYF. The CDR3 DNA follows: TGTGCCAGTAGTCCATTCCCGGGTGGTCAAGAGACCCAGTACTTC.

This clone was counted a single time. The rearrangement uses TRBV7-9 and TRBJ2-3; 10 bases line up with TRBD2. The CDR3 runs to 18 residues. Germline lookup yields CDR1 SEHNR and CDR2 FQNEAQ (reference sequence). Trimming took 8 bases from V and 2 from J; bases not matched to a gene: 16. The CDR3 spells CASSNPQGLALITDTQYF. For the CDR3, the DNA is TGTGCCAGCTCGAATCCCCAGGGACTAGCGCTTATCACAGATACGCAGTATTTT.

This chain links TRBV28 with TRBJ2-3; no clear D gene. Trimming cost V 3 bases and J 0 bases, with 7 bases left between them. The CDR3 length is 14 residues. CDR1 is MDHEN and CDR2 is SYDVKM in the germline V gene. Here the CDR3 reads CASSFLESTDTQYF. The CDR3 DNA follows: TGTGCCAGCAGTTTTCTTGAGAGCACAGATACGCAGTATTTT.

Only a few counts were recorded for this clone. V usage is TRBV25-1 and J usage is TRBJ2-3; D may be TRBD1 (6 bases). Between the trimmed V and J ends, which lost 5 bases and 4 bases, there was a span of 16 bases. The CDR3 is 15 amino acids. Germline V gives CDR1 MGHDK, CDR2 SYGVNS. The CDR3 coding sequence is TGTGCCAGCAGTAACGGGACAAGAGGGGCAGATACGCAGTATTTT. Its translation is CASSNGTRGADTQYF.

This chain uses TRBV5-1 with TRBJ2-7; perhaps TRBD1 as D (5 bases). Germline lookup yields CDR1 SGHRS and CDR2 YFSETQ. This CDR3 is 14 amino acids long. V was clipped by 3 bases and J by 5 bases, with 15 bases between them. Here the CDR3 reads CASSYDGQGDEQYF. In DNA, the CDR3 is TGCGCCAGCAGCTACGACGGGCAGGGCGACGAGCAGTACTTC.

To note about this clone: This sample also contains other DNA sequences that code for the same CDR3. The gene calls are TRBV18 and TRBJ2-2; 7 bases are a match to TRBD1. The junction had 1 base not matched to a gene; V was cut back by 2 bases and J by 1 base. CDR1 and CDR2 (germline): KGHSH, LQKENI. There are 15 residues in the CDR3. The CDR3 DNA is TGTGCCAGCTCACCATGGACAGGGAACACCGGGGAGCTGTTTTTT. Translation gives CASSPWTGNTGELFF.

This sequence joins TRBV30 and TRBJ1-5; 9 bases map to TRBD1. Per germline, CDR1 GTSNPN and CDR2 SVGIG (reference sequence). The trim removed 3 bases at V and 7 bases at J, leaving 10 bases unmatched. CDR3 size: 15 residues. CDR3 protein: CAWSNAGTGSQPQHF. The CDR3 bases are TGTGCCTGGAGCAACGCCGGGACAGGGAGCCAGCCCCAGCATTTT. The whole variable domain, filled in from reference TRBV30 and TRBJ1-5, reads SQTIHQWPATLVQPVGSPLSLECTVEGTSNPNLYWYRQAAGRGLQLLFYSVGIGQISSEVPQNLSASRPQDRQFILSSKKLLLSDSGFYLCAWSNAGTGSQPQHFGDGTRLSIL.

This chain joins TRBV10-3 and TRBJ2-2; a weak D match, TRBD2 (6 bases). Germline lookup yields CDR1 ENHRY and CDR2 SYGVKD. The CDR3 length is 14 residues. Trimming cost V 4 bases and J 2 bases, with 8 bases left between them. The CDR3 nucleotides read TGTGCCATCAGTGCTAGCGCCAACACCGGGGAGCTGTTTTTT. This codes for CAISASANTGELFF.

The V call is TRBV27, the J call TRBJ1-2; D possibly corresponds to TRBD1 (6 bases). The V gene's germline CDR1 is MNHEY and CDR2 SMNVEV (reference sequence). V lost 6 bases to trimming and J lost 4 bases, with 18 bases between them. CDR3 length: 15 amino acids. CDR3 loop: CASSNPGEGGYGYTF. CDR3 DNA sequence: TGTGCCAGCAGCAATCCAGGGGAGGGCGGCTATGGCTACACCTTC.

The chain employs TRBV28 and TRBJ1-3; the D is unclear. V lost 3 bases and J 1 base, leaving 10 bases between the germline ends. This CDR3 has 15 amino acids. The V gene's germline CDR1 is MDHEN and CDR2 SYDVKM. The CDR3 loop reads CASSFTRPSGNTIYF. CDR3 nucleotides: TGTGCCAGCAGTTTTACCAGGCCATCTGGAAACACCATATATTTT.

This chain joins TRBV28 and TRBJ2-2; TRBD2 might be the D (5 bases). The V gene lost 8 bases and the J gene lost 2 bases, with 15 bases spanning the gap. The CDR3 is made up of 15 amino acids. The germline V gene encodes CDR1 MDHEN and CDR2 SYDVKM. The CDR3 protein is CASERSPLNTGELFF. CDR3 in DNA: TGTGCCAGCGAGCGGAGCCCCCTTAACACCGGGGAGCTGTTTTTT.

V is TRBV19 and J is TRBJ1-1; 7 positions match TRBD1. Losses at the gene ends were 8 bases for V and 5 bases for J; bases not matched to a gene: 14. Germline CDR1 is LNHDA and CDR2 is SQIVND (reference sequence). CDR3 length: 15 residues. CDR3 protein: CASAPGGTGRTEAFF. The CDR3 DNA follows: TGTGCCAGTGCGCCAGGGGGGACTGGTCGAACTGAAGCTTTCTTT.

The chain couples TRBV11-2 to TRBJ2-3; maybe TRBD2 (6 bases). V lost 3 bases and J lost 5, with 15 bases in between. Germline V CDR1 and CDR2: SGHAT, FQNNGV. This CDR3 has 15 amino acids. The DNA of the CDR3 is TGTGCCAGCAGCTTTGAAGGGACTCCCAAAGATACGCAGTATTTT. This translates into CASSFEGTPKDTQYF.

V usage is TRBV13 and J usage is TRBJ2-2; TRBD2 might be the D (5 bases). V gave up 5 bases and J gave up 2 bases, with 15 bases separating them. CDR1 and CDR2 from the germline V gene are PRHDT and FYEKMQ (reference sequence). This CDR3 has 16 residues. The CDR3 DNA reads as TGTGCCAGCAGCCCCAGGCGTCGGGGTAACACCGGGGAGCTGTTTTTT. It codes for CASSPRRRGNTGELFF.

V usage is TRBV29-1 and J usage is TRBJ2-1; a weak D match, TRBD2 (5 bases). The CDR3 has 16 residues. V was pared by 6 bases and J by 0 bases, with 18 bases between. The germline gives CDR1 SQVTM, CDR2 ANQGSEA. CDR3 nucleotide sequence: TGCAGCGTCAAGGGCGGGCTCCTCATCTCCTACAATGAGCAGTTCTTC. Its translation is CSVKGGLLISYNEQFF.

This chain connects TRBV10-2 to TRBJ1-2; 9 bases fit TRBD1. The J segment lost 7 bases and the V segment lost 5 bases, leaving 5 bases of the junction unmatched. The CDR3 is 13 amino acids. The germline gives CDR1 WSHSY, CDR2 SAAADI. This CDR3 reads CASSRDRVGGYTF. CDR3 sequence (DNA): TGCGCCAGCAGTCGGGACAGGGTTGGTGGCTACACCTTC.

This chain joins TRBV2 and TRBJ2-2; 11 bases are shared with TRBD2. Germline V gene data show CDR1 as SNHLY and CDR2 as FYNNEI. V dropped 7 bases and J dropped 6; count of bases not matched to a gene: 4. The CDR3 contains 14 residues. CDR3 DNA sequence: TGTGCCAGCAATATAGCGGGGGGGTCCGGGGAGCTGTTTTTT. The encoded protein is CASNIAGGSGELFF.

J is TRBJ1-4 and V is TRBV28, with 8 bases fitting TRBD1. Germline V lookup: CDR1 MDHEN, CDR2 SYDVKM. V lost 1 base and J lost 8; bases outside the gene matches: 3. This CDR3 is 14 amino acids long. The CDR3 DNA follows: TGTGCCAGCAGTTTATTACAGGGGGTCGAAAAACTGTTTTTT. Amino acid sequence: CASSLLQGVEKLFF.

The chain couples TRBV18 to TRBJ1-4; D gene uncertain. Trimming took 3 bases from V and 0 from J, leaving 5 bases between them. Germline assignment: CDR1 KGHSH and CDR2 LQKENI. The CDR3 consists of 14 residues. The CDR3 here is CASSPLATNEKLFF. As DNA, the CDR3 is TGTGCCAGCTCACCCTTAGCAACTAATGAAAAACTGTTTTTT.

The V and J genes are TRBV19 and TRBJ2-2; 7 nucleotides line up with TRBD2. From germline, CDR1 is LNHDA and CDR2 SQIVND (reference sequence). Trimming cost V 10 bases and J 5 bases; bases outside gene matches: 13. The CDR3 loop spans 15 amino acids. The chain's CDR3 is CATRAGRVITGELFF. DNA for the CDR3: TGTGCCACCCGTGCAGGGAGGGTAATTACCGGGGAGCTGTTTTTT.

The chain joins TRBV5-8 to TRBJ2-5; D ambiguous. CDR1 and CDR2 from the germline V gene are SGHTS and YDEGEE. The V end lost 0 bases, the J end lost 0 bases, and 6 bases lay between the germline ends. This CDR3 comprises 14 residues. The CDR3 loop reads CASSLGQNQETQYF. Here the CDR3 DNA reads TGTGCCAGCAGCTTGGGACAAAACCAAGAGACCCAGTACTTC.

This clone was counted at least ten times. The genes are TRBV6-5 and TRBJ2-3; 9 nucleotides line up with TRBD1. Trimming cost V 0 bases and J 4 bases; bases outside gene matches: 2. Per the germline V gene, CDR1 is MNHEY and CDR2 is SVGAGI. This CDR3 contains 15 residues. In DNA form, the CDR3 reads TGTGCCAGCAGTTACTCGACAGGGGGGCCAGATACGCAGTATTTT. Its translation is CASSYSTGGPDTQYF.

This sequence joins TRBV10-3 and TRBJ2-7, with D perhaps TRBD2 (5 bases). CDR1 and CDR2 (germline): ENHRY, SYGVKD. The V and J ends lost 2 bases and 1 base respectively, with 9 bases between them. There are 14 residues in the CDR3. The CDR3 here is CAISETRDSYEQYF. The DNA of the CDR3 is TGTGCCATCAGTGAGACCCGGGATTCCTACGAGCAGTACTTC.

The chain combines TRBV5-1 with TRBJ2-7, with D perhaps TRBD1 (6 bases). Trimming removed 0 bases at V and 0 bases at J, with 10 bases between. The CDR3 contains 15 residues. Germline CDR1 reads SGHRS; CDR2 reads YFSETQ. Here the CDR3 reads CASSLGQDGSYEQYF. The CDR3 nucleotides read TGCGCCAGCAGCTTGGGACAGGACGGCTCCTACGAGCAGTACTTC.

The genes are TRBV27 and TRBJ1-2; D unclear. The germline V gene encodes CDR1 MNHEY and CDR2 SMNVEV (reference sequence). V was shortened by 5 bases and J by 6 bases, with 19 bases between the two germline ends. The CDR3 length is 15 residues. CDR3 DNA sequence: TGTGCCAGCAGTCCATGGGCGAACCGGCAGGATGGCTACACCTTC. Translating gives CASSPWANRQDGYTF.

The V call is TRBV6-1, the J call TRBJ1-2; 9 bases align to TRBD1. With V trimmed by 6 bases and J by 3 bases, 8 bases remained unmatched. The V gene's germline CDR1 is MNHNS and CDR2 SASEGT. This CDR3 region has 15 residues. The CDR3 sequence: CASSLRGDRDYGYTF. The CDR3 DNA reads as TGTGCCAGCAGCCTTAGGGGGGACAGGGACTATGGCTACACCTTC.